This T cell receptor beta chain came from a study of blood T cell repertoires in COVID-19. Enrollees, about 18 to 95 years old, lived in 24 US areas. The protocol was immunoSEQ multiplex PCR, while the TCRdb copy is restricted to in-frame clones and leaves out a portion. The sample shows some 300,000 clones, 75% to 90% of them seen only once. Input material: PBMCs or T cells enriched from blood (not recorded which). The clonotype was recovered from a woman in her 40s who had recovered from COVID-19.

The CDR3 region has the DNA TGTGCCAGCAGCAGGACAGGGGGAAGGGAGACCCAGTACTTC. It is translated as CASSRTGGRETQYF. The chain carries TRBV2 and TRBJ2-5; TRBD1 matches 10 bases. V lost 6 bases to trimming and J lost 5 bases; unmatched junction nucleotides: 6. The CDR3 is 14 residues long. Germline CDR1 is SNHLY and CDR2 is FYNNEI.